This T cell receptor beta chain is from a study of blood T cell repertoires in COVID-19. About the research overall: Nucleic acid was either cDNA or gDNA, and it came from T cells, B-cell-depleted T cells, or PBMCs.

V shed 2 bases and J 11 bases; nucleotides not matched to a gene: 3. CDR3 length: 15 residues. CDR1 and CDR2 (germline): SGHNT, YENEEA. Authors' analysis steps: Quantification of nucleated cells was approximated via reference gene primer amplification. Repertoires were generated with immunoSEQ multiplex PCR, while TCRdb's copy carries only in-frame clones and drops some. D and trimming were read from the DNA, whereas the V and J calls and clone size are those reported in that table. The profile shows 130,000 or so clones, around 87% of them singletons. The sequenced material came from peripheral blood. The genes are TRBV11-3 and TRBJ2-1, with 16 nucleotides matching TRBD2. This TCR came from a man aged 50-60 years with acute or convalescent COVID-19. For the CDR3, the DNA is TGTGCCAGCAGCTTAAGGGGACTAGCGGGAGGGCAGCAGTTCTTC. Amino acid sequence: CASSLRGLAGGQQFF.